This T cell receptor beta chain was observed in a study of shared clonotypes between healthy human individuals. Broader study findings: Generation of non-shared clonotypes was less probable than generation of clonotypes shared by all four donors.

In the original analysis: Junction-only sequences without quality scores were provided by ImmunoSEQ, so filtering was different. The repertoire was sequenced with immunoSEQ multiplex PCR; TCRdb's copy has only in-frame clones and lacks some. V, J and clone size reflect that table, while D and trimming were determined from the DNA. The sample includes millions of clones, approximately 95% of them seen just once. The CDR3 spans 16 residues. Germline V lookup: CDR1 LNHDA, CDR2 SQIVND (reference sequence). V trimming: 1 base; J trimming: 7 bases; junction bases outside the gene matches: 9. On this clone itself: What it binds is unknown.

The sequence came from a man between 18 and 35 years old in good health. Some clones in this sample may be carry-over from other donors' samples. The V and J genes are TRBV19 and TRBJ2-1, with TRBD2 identical over 8 bases. Source material: naive CD4+ T cells from PBMCs. This sample's subset: CD45RA+ positively selected. CDR3 sequence: CASSIGSGGRNNEQFF. The DNA for the CDR3 is TGTGCCAGTAGTATAGGGAGTGGCGGGAGGAATAATGAGCAGTTCTTC.